These T cell receptor beta chains were read from a single sample in a study of T cells in Graves' hyperthyroidism and ophthalmopathy. In TCRdb, the multiplex PCR reads were re-called with MiXCR into one record per CDR3 protein. The sample gives about 550,000 distinct CDR3 sequences, around 20% of which show up once; around a quarter is in the top ten. The sample was blood. The receptors originated from a man aged 18 to 35 with Graves' hyperthyroidism. Both conserved end residues are part of each CDR3. Fields, in order: J gene, clone size, V gene, D gene, CDR3 protein, CDR3 DNA. The D gene is left open where the match is weak. Not all rows give a size; the values are once, few, many and, for expanded clones, a class.

TRBJ2-4	many	TRBV7-2	NA	CASSLIEGIKNIQYF	TGTGCCAGCAGCTTAATTGAGGGGATCAAAAACATTCAGTACTTC
TRBJ2-5	NA	TRBV7-2	NA	CASSLNSPETQYF	TGTGCCAGCAGCTTAAATAGCCCGGAGACCCAGTACTTC
TRBJ1-2	many	TRBV2	NA	CASRGETFYGYTF	TGTGCCAGCAGGGGGGAAACCTTCTATGGCTACACCTTC
TRBJ1-5	many	TRBV28	TRBD1	CASRSDRGGQPQHF	TGTGCCAGCAGGTCGGACAGGGGGGGTCAGCCCCAGCATTTT
TRBJ1-3	many	TRBV19	NA	CASSMGNRGTTGNTIYF	TGTGCCAGTAGTATGGGGAATAGGGGGACGACTGGAAACACCATATATTTT
TRBJ2-7	many	TRBV12-3/TRBV12-4	NA	CASSLAWRMYEQYF	TGTGCCAGCAGTTTAGCGTGGAGGATGTACGAGCAGTACTTC
TRBJ1-6	NA	TRBV7-9	TRBD1	CASSLALRTGGSSPLHF	TGTGCCAGCAGCTTAGCGCTTAGGACAGGGGGATCGTCACCCCTCCACTTT
TRBJ2-7	few	TRBV6-5	NA	CASSYSLFKEQYF	TGTGCCAGCAGTTACTCGCTGTTTAAGGAGCAGTACTTC
TRBJ2-2	NA	TRBV29-1	NA	CSVAFGQTYTGELFF	TGCAGCGTTGCCTTTGGACAGACCTACACCGGGGAGCTGTTTTTT
TRBJ2-2	many	TRBV5-8	TRBD2	CASSLTGTRTGELFF	TGTGCCAGCAGCCTTACCGGGACTAGAACCGGGGAGCTGTTTTTT
TRBJ1-2	many	TRBV7-2	NA	CASSRLGSLEYGYTF	TGTGCCAGCAGCCGCCTCGGCAGCTTGGAATATGGCTACACCTTC
TRBJ1-1	many	TRBV30	NA	CAGNGNTEAFF	TGTGCCGGTAACGGGAACACTGAAGCTTTCTTT
TRBJ2-5	NA	TRBV6-5	NA	CASSYFGGGETQYF	TGTGCCAGCAGTTACTTCGGGGGCGGGGAGACCCAGTACTTC
TRBJ1-2	many	TRBV7-9	TRBD1	CASSFSDREDYGCTF	TGTGCCAGCAGCTTCTCTGACAGGGAAGACTATGGCTGCACCTTC
TRBJ1-1	few	TRBV18	TRBD1	CASSTQGADTEAFF	TGTGCCAGCTCAACCCAGGGGGCGGACACTGAAGCTTTCTTT
TRBJ1-5	many	TRBV7-7	TRBD1	CASSSGTGLRQPQHF	TGTGCTAGCAGCTCCGGGACAGGGCTCCGGCAGCCCCAGCATTTT
TRBJ2-7	many	TRBV10-3	TRBD1	CAISAGQGSYEQYF	TGTGCCATCAGTGCAGGACAGGGGTCCTACGAGCAGTACTTC
TRBJ2-7	many	TRBV27	TRBD1	CASKEAGTGLYEQYF	TGTGCCAGCAAGGAGGCCGGGACAGGCCTTTACGAGCAGTACTTC
TRBJ1-2	many	TRBV29-1	NA	CSVVRGPGYTF	TGCAGCGTTGTGCGGGGGCCTGGCTACACCTTC
TRBJ2-3	few	TRBV10-2	TRBD2	CASRTSGHTDTQYF	TGCGCCAGCAGAACTAGCGGACACACAGATACGCAGTATTTT
TRBJ1-2	NA	TRBV3-1	NA	CASSQDAHGYTF	TGTGCCAGCAGCCAAGATGCTCATGGCTACACCTTC
TRBJ1-1	many	TRBV12-3/TRBV12-4	NA	CASSLRGARNTEAFF	TGTGCCAGCAGTTTAAGGGGGGCAAGGAACACTGAAGCTTTCTTT
TRBJ2-5	many	TRBV11-2	NA	CASSLLVTPQETQYF	TGTGCCAGCAGCTTATTGGTGACTCCCCAAGAGACCCAGTACTTC
TRBJ1-2	few	TRBV6-1	TRBD1	CASTRFQGEYGYTF	TGTGCCAGCACTAGATTCCAGGGGGAATATGGCTACACCTTC
TRBJ2-2	many	TRBV6-1	NA	CASSEGGAWTGELFF	TGTGCCAGCAGCGAAGGGGGGGCGTGGACCGGGGAGCTGTTTTTT
TRBJ1-1	NA	TRBV11-1	NA	CASSLAAGRWDTEAFF	TGTGCCAGCAGCTTAGCGGCGGGGCGGTGGGACACTGAAGCTTTCTTT
TRBJ2-5	many	TRBV2	TRBD2	CASNTGTSGFQETQYF	TGTGCCAGCAACACCGGGACTAGCGGGTTCCAAGAGACCCAGTACTTC
TRBJ2-5	many	TRBV7-2	NA	CASSLNLWTDQETQYF	TGTGCCAGCAGCTTAAATTTATGGACCGACCAAGAGACCCAGTACTTC
TRBJ2-7	few	TRBV4-1	NA	CASSQDPMGYEQYF	TGCGCCAGCAGCCAAGACCCGATGGGCTACGAGCAGTACTTC
TRBJ2-5	once	TRBV20-1	TRBD2	CSAPQPGGPLTQYF	TGCAGTGCCCCTCAACCGGGAGGGCCACTGACCCAGTACTTC
TRBJ1-3	many	TRBV7-9	TRBD1	CASSLDRAFWNTIYF	TGTGCCAGCAGCTTGGACAGGGCCTTCTGGAACACCATATATTTT
TRBJ1-1	once	TRBV29-1	NA	CSVSELNTEAFF	TGCAGCGTTTCGGAGTTGAACACTGAAGCTTTCTTT
TRBJ1-2	NA	TRBV3-1	NA	CASSQGHAGYTF	TGTGCCAGCAGCCAAGGTCACGCTGGCTACACCTTC
TRBJ2-7	many	TRBV27	NA	CASSFSFGAYEQYF	TGTGCCAGCAGCTTCTCTTTTGGAGCCTACGAGCAGTACTTC
TRBJ1-2	NA	TRBV15	TRBD1	CATSASQVQGNGYTF	TGTGCCACCAGCGCGTCACAGGTACAGGGGAATGGTTACACCTTC
TRBJ2-7	many	TRBV2	NA	CASGEYEQYF	TGTGCCAGCGGGGAATACGAGCAGTACTTC
TRBJ2-7	many	TRBV12-3/TRBV12-4	TRBD1	CASSSPGTGYSEQYF	TGTGCCAGCAGTTCTCCCGGGACAGGGTATAGCGAGCAGTACTTC
TRBJ1-3	many	TRBV6-5	NA	CASTRAHPPFVPRPGNTIYF	TGTGCCAGCACCAGAGCCCATCCGCCCTTCGTCCCCCGGCCTGGAAACACCATATATTTT
TRBJ1-5	many	TRBV12-3/TRBV12-4	NA	CASSPRDVGNQPQHF	TGTGCCAGCAGCCCCAGGGACGTGGGCAATCAGCCCCAGCATTTT
TRBJ2-2	few	TRBV4-1	NA	CASSQDPSSTGELFF	TGCGCCAGCAGCCAAGACCCTTCGAGTACCGGGGAGCTGTTTTTT
TRBJ2-6	few	TRBV4-1	NA	CASSSPGGSRSGANVLTF	TGCGCCAGCAGCTCCCCTGGAGGTTCCCGGTCTGGGGCCAACGTCCTGACTTTC
TRBJ1-5	many	TRBV28	TRBD1	CASRDRGTGNQPQHF	TGTGCCAGCCGGGACAGGGGAACGGGCAATCAGCCCCAGCATTTT
TRBJ1-1	many	TRBV12-3/TRBV12-4	NA	CASSLESGFTEAFF	TGTGCCAGCAGTTTGGAATCGGGCTTCACTGAAGCTTTCTTT
TRBJ2-6	few	TRBV12-3/TRBV12-4	NA	CASSLGGPRRGANVLTF	TGTGCCAGCAGTTTAGGGGGGCCGAGGAGGGGGGCCAACGTCCTGACTTTC
TRBJ1-5	many	TRBV2	TRBD1	CASSDRTGGDQPQHF	TGTGCCAGCAGTGATCGGACAGGGGGCGATCAGCCCCAGCATTTT
TRBJ1-3	many	TRBV28	NA	CASRRPSLPGNTIYF	TGTGCCAGCAGAAGGCCGTCCTTACCCGGAAACACCATATATTTT
TRBJ1-3	NA	TRBV12-3/TRBV12-4	NA	CASGWRNTIYF	TGTGCCAGCGGATGGAGAAACACCATATATTTT
TRBJ1-1	NA	TRBV27	NA	CASSFRQGPMNTEAFF	TGTGCCAGCAGTTTCCGCCAGGGGCCCATGAACACTGAAGCTTTCTTT
TRBJ1-1	many	TRBV6-2/TRBV6-3	NA	CASSSRWGSNTEAFF	TGTGCCAGCAGTTCTCGTTGGGGATCGAACACTGAAGCTTTCTTT
TRBJ2-5	few	TRBV6-5	NA	CASSYRRDPTGETQYF	TGTGCCAGCAGTTACCGCCGGGACCCTACTGGGGAGACCCAGTACTTC
TRBJ2-5	few	TRBV5-6	TRBD2	CASSVLAEETQYF	TGTGCCAGCAGCGTACTAGCGGAAGAGACCCAGTACTTC
TRBJ2-7	many	TRBV12-3/TRBV12-4	TRBD2	CASSGSGDPYEQYF	TGTGCCAGCAGTGGTAGCGGGGACCCCTACGAGCAGTACTTC
TRBJ2-5	once	TRBV24-1	NA	CATSDPRIEGRETQYF	TGTGCCACCAGTGATCCCCGGATCGAGGGACGAGAGACCCAGTACTTC
TRBJ1-2	many	TRBV5-1	TRBD1	CASSPSGGDYGYTF	TGCGCCAGCAGCCCCTCAGGGGGGGACTATGGCTACACCTTC
TRBJ1-5	few	TRBV12-3/TRBV12-4	NA	CASSFMEGNQPQHF	TGTGCCAGCAGTTTCATGGAAGGGAATCAGCCCCAGCATTTT
TRBJ1-1	many	TRBV27	TRBD1	CASRLQGRAEAFF	TGTGCCAGCAGATTACAGGGGCGCGCTGAAGCTTTCTTT
TRBJ1-1	NA	TRBV11-2	NA	CASSRRWRDTEAFF	TGTGCCAGCAGCCGTCGGTGGCGGGACACTGAAGCTTTCTTT
TRBJ2-7	NA	TRBV4-1	NA	CASSQDWTGSYEQYF	TGCGCCAGCAGCCAAGATTGGACCGGGTCCTACGAGCAGTACTTC
TRBJ1-1	many	TRBV20-1	TRBD1	CSAIRPPGQAVMNTEAFF	TGCAGTGCTATAAGACCGCCGGGACAGGCAGTCATGAACACTGAAGCTTTCTTT